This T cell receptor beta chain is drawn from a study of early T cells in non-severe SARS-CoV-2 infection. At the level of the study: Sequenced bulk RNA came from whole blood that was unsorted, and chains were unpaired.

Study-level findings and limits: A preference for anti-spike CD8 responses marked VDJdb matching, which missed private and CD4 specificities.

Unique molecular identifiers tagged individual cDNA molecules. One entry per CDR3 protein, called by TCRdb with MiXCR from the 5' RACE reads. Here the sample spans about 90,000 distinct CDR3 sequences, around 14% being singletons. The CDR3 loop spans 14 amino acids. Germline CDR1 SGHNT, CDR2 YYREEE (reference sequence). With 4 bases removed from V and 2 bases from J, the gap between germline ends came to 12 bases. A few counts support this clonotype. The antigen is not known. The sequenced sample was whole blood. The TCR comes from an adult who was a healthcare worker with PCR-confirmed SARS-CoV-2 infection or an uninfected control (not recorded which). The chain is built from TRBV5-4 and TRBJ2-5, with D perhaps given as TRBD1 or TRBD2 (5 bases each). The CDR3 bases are TGTGCCAGCAGCCTATCTTGGGGGCAAGAGACCCAGTACTTC. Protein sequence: CASSLSWGQETQYF.